The 27 T cell receptor beta chains reported below all come from one sample, sequenced in a study of blood T cells in healthy people across ages. It was with a sample-barcoded 5' primer and a J-beta primer mix that a second PCR of about 7 to 12 cycles was run. TCRdb redid the calling of the 5' RACE reads with MiXCR, one entry per CDR3 protein. The table has 800,000 to 1,000,000 distinct CDR3 sequences, under 50% seen once. Sequencing input: blood. Every receptor here comes from a man aged 30-40 years in good health.

This clonotype was seen a handful of times. The rearrangement joins TRBV29-1 to TRBJ1-2; 7 bases are a match to TRBD1. The J segment lost 8 bases and the V segment lost 6 bases, leaving 12 bases of the junction unmatched. Germline loops: CDR1 SQVTM, CDR2 ANQGSEA. The length of the CDR3 is 13 residues. CDR3 sequence (DNA): TGCAGCGTGGTTGAAGAGGGGGCGAGGGGCTACACCTTC. It specifies CSVVEEGARGYTF.

A word on this clonotype: At one end the junction does not follow the germline gene, possibly because of a read error. The chain is built from TRBV6-5 and TRBJ1-1, with 7 bases identical to TRBD1. Germline CDR1 MNHEY, CDR2 SVGAGI. The CDR3 contains 14 residues. In DNA form, the CDR3 reads TGTGCCGGCAGTCTCACAGGGGATGTGAGGTCGGCTTTCTTT. Translation: CAGSLTGDVRSAFF.

The chain couples TRBV7-2 to TRBJ1-2; D remains ambiguous. There are 16 residues in the CDR3. V was trimmed by 4 bases and J by 2 bases, leaving 17 bases between them. Germline V gives CDR1 SGHTA, CDR2 FQGNSA. The CDR3, as DNA: TGTGCCAGCAGCTCCCGGGGTGGGATAACGAACTATGGCTACACCTTC. This sequence encodes CASSSRGGITNYGYTF.

This sequence joins TRBV3-1 and TRBJ2-1, with 10 bases that match TRBD2. The V and J ends lost 4 bases and 9 bases, in that order; junction bases with no gene match: 9. Per germline, CDR1 LGHDT and CDR2 YNNKEL (reference sequence). The CDR3 is 15 residues long. CDR3: CASSRQRGGLGEQFF. CDR3 DNA: TGTGCCAGCAGCCGCCAGCGGGGGGGCCTCGGTGAGCAGTTCTTC.

This clonotype was detected ten times or more. The V gene is TRBV29-1, the J gene TRBJ2-3; TRBD2 matches at 10 bases. The CDR3 is 14 residues long. V lost 6 bases to trimming and J lost 2 bases; unmatched junction nucleotides: 5. Per germline, CDR1 SQVTM and CDR2 ANQGSEA. CDR3 nucleotides: TGCAGCGTGACTAGCGGGCTCTCCACAGATACGCAGTATTTT. Translating it yields CSVTSGLSTDTQYF.

V gene TRBV24-1 combines with J gene TRBJ2-3; no clear D gene. Germline V gene data show CDR1 as KGHDR and CDR2 as SFDVKD. Trimming cost V 5 bases and J 0 bases, with 11 bases left between them. The CDR3 runs to 15 residues. CDR3 coding DNA: TGTGCCACCAGTGGGCCCGCTCCTAGCACAGATACGCAGTATTTT. Its translation: CATSGPAPSTDTQYF.

The J gene is TRBJ2-1, the V gene TRBV6-1; TRBD2 agrees at 10 bases. The germline V gene encodes CDR1 MNHNS and CDR2 SASEGT. The CDR3 covers 19 residues. With 6 bases clipped from V and 0 bases from J, the junction kept 14 bases outside the gene matches. This CDR3 is CASSRTSGGEISSYNEQFF. CDR3 nucleotide sequence: TGTGCCAGCAGCCGGACCAGCGGGGGGGAAATTAGCTCCTACAATGAGCAGTTCTTC.

This clonotype turned up a few times. The V gene is TRBV9, the J gene TRBJ2-7; no firm D call. Germline CDR1 is SGDLS and CDR2 is YYNGEE. The V end was cut by 0 bases, the J end by 7 bases, with 14 bases between. The CDR3 sequence is 14 residues long. CDR3 sequence (DNA): TGTGCCAGCAGCGTAGATCCAGGTTTGGGAGAGCAGTACTTC. Its translation: CASSVDPGLGEQYF. The full variable domain, with the rest looked up from reference TRBV9 and TRBJ2-7, is DSGVTQTPKHLITATGQRVTLRCSPRSGDLSVYWYQQSLDQGLQFLIQYYNGEERAKGNILERFSAQQFPDLHSELNLSSLELGDSALYFCASSVDPGLGEQYFGPGTRLTVT.

The table lists this clonotype with a few counts. The genes are TRBV2 and TRBJ2-1; TRBD1 aligns across 9 bases. The length of the CDR3 is 15 residues. V lost 6 bases, J lost 3 bases, and 6 bases stayed unmatched. Per germline, CDR1 SNHLY and CDR2 FYNNEI. The CDR3 spells CASSRDRGDYNEQFF. CDR3 sequence (DNA): TGTGCCAGCAGCCGAGACAGGGGGGACTACAATGAGCAGTTCTTC.

This clonotype was counted only a few times. The chain uses TRBV6-1 and TRBJ1-2; 12 bases map to TRBD1. Germline CDR1 is MNHNS and CDR2 is SASEGT. V shed 6 bases and J 8 bases; nucleotides not matched to a gene: 7. This CDR3 region has 14 residues. Here the CDR3 DNA reads TGTGCCAGCAGCGCGGGACAGGGGGCTTACGGCTACACCTTC. This codes for CASSAGQGAYGYTF.

In regard to this clonotype: The CDR3 does not end in the conserved phenylalanine or tryptophan, so this is likely a read error. The chain couples TRBV28 to TRBJ1-2; D might be TRBD1 (5 bases). Germline V gene sequence: CDR1 MDHEN, CDR2 SYDVKM. Trimming took off 2 bases at V and 4 bases at J, with 11 bases between the two ends. CDR3 size: 14 residues. CDR3 in amino acids: CASSLATGGYGYTI. The CDR3 bases are TGTGCCAGCAGTTTAGCTACCGGGGGCTATGGCTACACCATC.

This chain connects TRBV5-1 to TRBJ2-1; a possible D gene is TRBD2 (5 bases). The germline gives CDR1 SGHRS, CDR2 YFSETQ. The CDR3 totals 15 residues. Trimming removed 1 base at V and 6 bases at J, with 14 bases between. The CDR3 coding sequence is TGCGCCAGCAGCTTGTCGGGTGAGGCGGGCAATGAGCAGTTCTTC. Its translation is CASSLSGEAGNEQFF.

V and J are TRBV18 and TRBJ1-2; TRBD1 agrees at 7 bases. CDR1 and CDR2 (germline): KGHSH, LQKENI. The CDR3 sequence is 15 residues long. V lost 3 bases and J lost 4; bases outside the gene matches: 8. CDR3 nucleotides: TGTGCCAGCTCACCGGACAGGTCCCCTACCTATGGCTACACCTTC. The encoded protein is CASSPDRSPTYGYTF.

This chain joins TRBV18 and TRBJ2-7; D not certain. V shed 0 bases and J shed 2 bases, with 11 bases lying between them. Germline assignment: CDR1 KGHSH and CDR2 LQKENI. The CDR3 spans 15 residues. The CDR3 DNA reads as TGTGCCAGCTCACCACCGAGGAATGGGCCCTACGAGCAGTACTTC. This encodes CASSPPRNGPYEQYF.

The V and J genes are TRBV20-1 and TRBJ1-1, with D unresolved. CDR3 size: 12 residues. The germline CDR1 and CDR2 sequences are DFQATT and SNEGSKA (reference sequence). Trimming shortened V by 6 bases and J by 5 bases, and 13 bases separated the two germline ends. The CDR3 bases are TGCAGTGCCGGAAGAGACCTAACTGAAGCTTTCTTT. Encoded protein: CSAGRDLTEAFF.

The rearrangement uses TRBV5-1 and TRBJ2-5; no definite D call. With the DNA end fitting TRBJ2-7 better, the J assignment may be wrong. Germline CDR1 reads SGHRS; CDR2 reads YFSETQ. This CDR3 region has 12 residues. The CDR3 DNA sequence: TGCGCCAGCAGCAGGCCCAGCCACGAGCAGTACTTC. This codes for CASSRPSHEQYF.

The V and J genes are TRBV12-3 or TRBV12-4 and TRBJ2-3, with D tentatively TRBD2 (6 bases). The V gene lost 6 bases and the J gene lost 5 bases, with 18 bases spanning the gap. This CDR3 region has 15 residues. CDR3 residues: CASSYGGIVIDTQYF. Here the CDR3 DNA reads TGTGCCAGCAGCTACGGGGGTATCGTCATAGATACGCAGTATTTT.

The V call is TRBV10-3, the J call TRBJ1-2, with 7 bases that match TRBD1. The CDR3 covers 14 residues. Germline V gene lookup returns CDR1 ENHRY and CDR2 SYGVKD. Germline trimming cut 2 bases from V and 7 bases from J; bases unmatched to any gene: 7. The CDR3 reads CAISEPRDSGGYTF. For the CDR3, the DNA is TGTGCCATCAGTGAGCCCCGGGACAGCGGTGGCTACACCTTC.

The CDR3 loop reads CASSPPAGRSGYTF. In DNA, the CDR3 is TGTGCCAGCTCACCACCGGCGGGGAGAAGCGGCTACACCTTC. This chain joins TRBV18 and TRBJ1-2, with D hard to call. Trimming took off 0 bases at V and 8 bases at J, with 13 bases between the two ends. This CDR3 contains 14 residues. The V gene's germline CDR1 is KGHSH and CDR2 LQKENI. Together with reference TRBV18 and TRBJ1-2, the CDR3 gives the full variable domain: NAGVMQNPRHLVRRRGQEARLRCSPMKGHSHVYWYRQLPEEGLKFMVYLQKENIIDESGMPKERFSAEFPKEGPSILRIQQVVRGDSAAYFCASSPPAGRSGYTFGSGTRLTVV.

This clonotype was recorded a few times. The J gene is TRBJ2-4, the V gene TRBV4-2, with D tentatively TRBD1 or TRBD2 (5 bases each). This CDR3 spans 12 amino acids. V shed 1 base and J shed 15 bases, with 13 bases lying between them. In germline, CDR1 is LGHNA, CDR2 YNFKEQ. The CDR3 region has the DNA TGTGCCAGCAGCCAAGGAGGGGTGGGAAGGTACTTC. It specifies CASSQGGVGRYF.

About this clonotype itself: With a much larger clone just one base away, this may be a read error. The rearrangement joins TRBV3-1 to TRBJ2-1; either TRBD1 or TRBD2 may fit D (6 bases each). TRBJ2-7 explains the end of the DNA better; the J call may be wrong. In germline, CDR1 is LGHDT, CDR2 YNNKEL (reference sequence). The CDR3 is 14 amino acids. CDR3 nucleotide sequence: TGTGCCAGCAGCCCCTCGGGGGCCTACAATGAGCAGTACTTC. Translation gives CASSPSGAYNEQYF.

The chain joins TRBV20-1 to TRBJ2-7; no clear D. Trimming removed 5 bases at V and 1 base at J, with 24 bases between. Germline CDR1 is DFQATT and CDR2 is SNEGSKA (reference sequence). This CDR3 comprises 17 residues. This CDR3 is CSAVSQFWGNPSYEQYF. The DNA for the CDR3 is TGCAGTGCTGTATCCCAGTTTTGGGGTAACCCTTCCTACGAGCAGTACTTC.

This clonotype was counted a single time. This chain links TRBV27 with TRBJ2-7; TRBD2 is a possible D gene (6 bases). Germline assignment: CDR1 MNHEY and CDR2 SMNVEV (reference sequence). The CDR3 length is 13 residues. The V end lost 5 bases, the J end lost 7 bases, and 15 bases lay between the germline ends. In DNA form, the CDR3 reads TGTGCCAGCAGTGCGCAGGGAGGTGGGGAGCAGTACTTC. Translated: CASSAQGGGEQYF.

The genes are TRBV28 and TRBJ1-2; TRBD1 might be the D (6 bases). The V gene lost 6 bases and the J gene lost 4 bases, with 9 bases spanning the gap. Germline CDR1 MDHEN, CDR2 SYDVKM. The CDR3 length is 12 residues. CDR3 DNA: TGTGCCAGCAGCAGGGGCCCCTATGGCTACACCTTC. Amino acid sequence: CASSRGPYGYTF.

The chain joins TRBV12-3 or TRBV12-4 to TRBJ1-2; D is ambiguous. V dropped 1 base and J dropped 5 bases, with 8 bases sitting between them. The CDR3 covers 13 residues. The CDR3 reads CASSLERKYGYTF. The CDR3 nucleotides are TGTGCCAGCAGTTTAGAGCGAAAATATGGCTACACCTTC.

This clonotype was picked up a small number of times. The chain links TRBV7-8 to TRBJ2-1, with D perhaps matching TRBD1 (6 bases). TRBJ2-7 matches the DNA end more closely, so the J call is doubtful. The CDR3 totals 14 residues. Per the germline V gene, CDR1 is SGHVS and CDR2 is FQNEAQ. The CDR3 loop is CASSYSEGAYEQYF. The CDR3 nucleotides are TGTGCCAGCAGTTATAGCGAGGGGGCCTACGAGCAGTACTTC.

About this clonotype itself: The junction differs from germline at one of its ends, possibly a read error. The J gene is TRBJ1-2, the V gene TRBV7-9; D perhaps matches TRBD1 (5 bases). The CDR3 has 13 residues. Germline V lookup: CDR1 SEHNR, CDR2 FQNEAQ (reference sequence). CDR3 protein: CVSSQPGSYGYTF. Written as DNA, the CDR3 is TGTGTCAGCAGCCAACCAGGGAGCTATGGCTACACCTTC. Filled out from reference TRBV7-9 and TRBJ1-2, the complete variable domain reads DTGVSQNPRHKITKRGQNVTFRCDPISEHNRLYWYRQTLGQGPEFLTYFQNEAQLEKSRLLSDRFSAERPKGSFSTLEIQRTEQGDSAMYLCVSSQPGSYGYTFGSGTRLTVV.